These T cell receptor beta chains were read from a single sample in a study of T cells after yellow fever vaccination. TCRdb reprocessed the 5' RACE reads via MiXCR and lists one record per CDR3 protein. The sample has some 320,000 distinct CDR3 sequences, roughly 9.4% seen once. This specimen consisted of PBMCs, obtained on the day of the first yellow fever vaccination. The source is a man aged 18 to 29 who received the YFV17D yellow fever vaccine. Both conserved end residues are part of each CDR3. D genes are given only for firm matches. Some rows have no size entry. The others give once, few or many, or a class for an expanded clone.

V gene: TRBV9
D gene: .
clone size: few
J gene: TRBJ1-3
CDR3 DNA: TGTGCCAGCAGCGTCTTCGGGCTCGGAAACACCATATATTTT
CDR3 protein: CASSVFGLGNTIYF

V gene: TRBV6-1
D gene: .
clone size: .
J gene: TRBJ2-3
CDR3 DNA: TGTGCCAGCAGCGTCCGTCGGGGGAGAGGGGATACGCAGTATTTT
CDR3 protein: CASSVRRGRGDTQYF

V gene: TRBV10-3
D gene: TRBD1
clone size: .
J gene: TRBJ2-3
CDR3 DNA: TGTGCCATCAGAGGTGGGGCAGGGGGCTCTGATACGCAGTATTTT
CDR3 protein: CAIRGGAGGSDTQYF

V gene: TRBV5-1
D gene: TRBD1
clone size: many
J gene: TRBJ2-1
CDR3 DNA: TGCGCCAGCAGCTTGAGTATGGGACAGGGGGCCGGTGAGCAGTTCTTC
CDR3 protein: CASSLSMGQGAGEQFF

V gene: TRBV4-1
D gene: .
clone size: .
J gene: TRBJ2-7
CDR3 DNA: TGCGCCAGCAGCCAAAAGAACCAAGGCTACGAGCAGTACTTC
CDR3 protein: CASSQKNQGYEQYF

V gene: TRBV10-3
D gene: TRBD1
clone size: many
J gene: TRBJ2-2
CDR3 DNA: TGTGCCATCAGCCGGGGACAGACGAACACCGGGGAGCTGTTTTTT
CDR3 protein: CAISRGQTNTGELFF

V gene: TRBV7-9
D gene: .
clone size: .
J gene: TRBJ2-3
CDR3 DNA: TGTGCTCCCTCTCGGGCGAGGGCAGATACGCAGTATTTT
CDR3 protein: CAPSRARADTQYF

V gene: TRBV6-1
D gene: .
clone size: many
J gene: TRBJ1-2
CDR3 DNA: TGTGCCAGCACCTTGGACCTGAATCCCCAAGGCTACACCTTC
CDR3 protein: CASTLDLNPQGYTF

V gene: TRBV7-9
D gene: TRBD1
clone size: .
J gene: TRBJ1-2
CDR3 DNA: TGTGCCAGCAGCTCCAACCGGCGACAGGGGGCGCAAAGTGGCTACACCTTC
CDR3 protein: CASSSNRRQGAQSGYTF

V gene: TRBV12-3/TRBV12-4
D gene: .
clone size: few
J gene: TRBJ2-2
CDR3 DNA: TGTGCCAGCAGTCGAGGGACGGAAAACACCGGGGAGCTGTTTTTT
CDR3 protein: CASSRGTENTGELFF

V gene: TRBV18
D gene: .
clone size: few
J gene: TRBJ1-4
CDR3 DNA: TGTGCCAGCTCACCCCGACGGGGGCTAGATGAAAAACTGTTTTTT
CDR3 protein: CASSPRRGLDEKLFF

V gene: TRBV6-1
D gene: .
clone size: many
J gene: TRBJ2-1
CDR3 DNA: TGTGCCAGCAGCCCTCCCGGTGCCCGTGAGCAGTTCTTC
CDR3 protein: CASSPPGAREQFF

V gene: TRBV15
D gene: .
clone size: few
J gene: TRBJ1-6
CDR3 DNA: TGTGCCACCAGCAGAGATCCGTACAAGGGGATTCGCTATTCACCCCTCCACTTT
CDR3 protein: CATSRDPYKGIRYSPLHF

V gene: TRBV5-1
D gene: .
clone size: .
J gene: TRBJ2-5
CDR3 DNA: TGCGCCAGCAGCTTACTCCCGGGGCCCCAAGAGACCCAGTACTTC
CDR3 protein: CASSLLPGPQETQYF

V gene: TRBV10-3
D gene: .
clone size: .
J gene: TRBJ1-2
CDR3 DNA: TGTGCCATCAGTGTGAGTCACTATGGCTACACCTTC
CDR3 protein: CAISVSHYGYTF

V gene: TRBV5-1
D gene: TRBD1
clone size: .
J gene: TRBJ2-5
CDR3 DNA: TGCGCCAGCAGAGAGGGACAGGGGACCGGAGAGACCCAGTACTTC
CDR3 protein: CASREGQGTGETQYF

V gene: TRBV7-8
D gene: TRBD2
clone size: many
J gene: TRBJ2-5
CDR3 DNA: TGTGCCAGCAGCTTCTTAGCGGGGGCACTTCAAGAGACCCAGTACTTC
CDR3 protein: CASSFLAGALQETQYF

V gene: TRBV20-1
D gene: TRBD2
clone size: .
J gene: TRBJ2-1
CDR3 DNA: TGCAGTGCGAGGGGACTAGCGGGGGGGGTGGTAACTTACAATGAGCAGTTCTTC
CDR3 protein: CSARGLAGGVVTYNEQFF

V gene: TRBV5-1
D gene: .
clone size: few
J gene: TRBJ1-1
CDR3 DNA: TGCGCCAGCAGCTTGGGGGGATGGGGCACTGAAGCTTTCTTT
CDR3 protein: CASSLGGWGTEAFF

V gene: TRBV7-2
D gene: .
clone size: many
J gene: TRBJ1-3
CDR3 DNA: TGTGCCAGCAGCTTGAGTCAGATTCCTGGAAACACCATATATTTT
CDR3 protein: CASSLSQIPGNTIYF

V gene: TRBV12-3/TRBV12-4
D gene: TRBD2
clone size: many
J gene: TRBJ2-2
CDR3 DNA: TGTGCCAGCAGTCTAGCGGGGGCGACCACCGGGGAGCTGTTTTTT
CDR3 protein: CASSLAGATTGELFF

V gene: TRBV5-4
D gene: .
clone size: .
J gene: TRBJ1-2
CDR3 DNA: TGTGCCAGCAGCTTGGTACAGGTGGAGGGCTACACCTTC
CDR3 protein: CASSLVQVEGYTF

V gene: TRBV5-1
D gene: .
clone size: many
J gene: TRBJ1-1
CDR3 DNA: TGCGCCAGCAGCTTGGACAGCTCGAACACTGAAGCTTTCTTT
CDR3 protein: CASSLDSSNTEAFF

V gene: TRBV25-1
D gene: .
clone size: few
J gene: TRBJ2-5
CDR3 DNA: TGTGCCAGCAGAGATCATATCCTTCAAGAGACCCAGTACTTC
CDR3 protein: CASRDHILQETQYF

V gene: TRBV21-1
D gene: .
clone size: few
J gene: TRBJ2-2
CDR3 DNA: TGTGCCAGCAGCAAAGGAGTCACCGGGGAGCTGTTTTTT
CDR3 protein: CASSKGVTGELFF

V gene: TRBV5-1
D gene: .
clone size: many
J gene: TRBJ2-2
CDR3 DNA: TGCGCCAGCAGCTCCCTTCAAGCGGAGAACACCGGGGAGCTGTTTTTT
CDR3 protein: CASSSLQAENTGELFF

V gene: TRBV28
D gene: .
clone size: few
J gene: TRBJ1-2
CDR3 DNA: TGTGCCAGCAGTCTGGAGCAGGGGCCGGACCCCTATGGCTACACCTTC
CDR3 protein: CASSLEQGPDPYGYTF

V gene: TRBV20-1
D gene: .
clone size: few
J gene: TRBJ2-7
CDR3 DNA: TGCAGTGCGGGATACACCCGAACGAGCTACGAGCAGTACTTC
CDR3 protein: CSAGYTRTSYEQYF